This T cell receptor beta chain came from a study of cytomegalovirus exposure and HLA in healthy donors. Details on this clone: Its target is not known.

Use of 60 Vbeta and 13 Jbeta primers characterized the PCR. The method was immunoSEQ multiplex PCR; TCRdb's version includes in-frame clones alone and lacks a portion of them. In all, the sample yields 150,000 or so clones. Trimming cost V 6 bases and J 3 bases, with 12 bases left between them. The V gene's germline CDR1 is MNHEY and CDR2 SVGAGI. The CDR3 runs 14 residues. Overall study results and limits: The study had only CMV serostatus as immune exposure information.

The chain is built from TRBV6-5 and TRBJ1-3; a possible D gene is TRBD1 (5 bases). The TCR was taken from a woman in her fifties or sixties in good health and CMV-seronegative. Material: PBMCs. The CDR3 nucleotides read TGTGCCAGCAGAAACCGACAGCTTGGAAACACCATATATTTT. Amino acids: CASRNRQLGNTIYF.